This T cell receptor (beta chain) was captured in a study of T cells in Graves' hyperthyroidism and ophthalmopathy. Absent ophthalmopathy progression within 18 months defined stable Graves' hyperthyroidism. The TCR beta CDR3 regions underwent amplification using RNA transcripts as the source. Researchers ran a first-round RT-PCR on the TCR CDR3 using the HTBI primer set. A single record per CDR3 protein comes from TCRdb applying MiXCR to the multiplex PCR reads. The profile shows about 620,000 distinct CDR3 sequences, about 17% of them singletons. At least ten counts were recorded for this clonotype. CDR3 length: 13 residues. CDR1 and CDR2 (germline): SNHLY, FYNNEI. V lost 5 bases, J lost 1 base, and 6 bases lay in between.

The chain uses TRBV2 and TRBJ2-1; the D is unclear. This receptor was taken from a woman aged 25-40 years with Graves' hyperthyroidism. The sequenced sample consisted of blood. DNA of the CDR3: TGTGCCAGCAGTCCTGCATCCTACAATGAGCAGTTCTTC. Translating it yields CASSPASYNEQFF.